This T cell receptor beta chain was retrieved from a study of cytomegalovirus exposure and HLA in healthy donors. Study summary: The roughly 120 validation repertoires, a later analysis reported, used the same platform as the 666 repertoires from the first cohort. General study results and limits: It was reportedly the case that the classifier diagnosed cytomegalovirus status with high specificity and sensitivity. Cytomegalovirus association was listed for 150 or so TCR beta chains. Most sequenced TCRs were rare (though some public TCRs occurred in many donors).

The CDR3 runs 15 residues. Germline lookup yields CDR1 MNHNS and CDR2 SASEGT. Trimming cost V 4 bases and J 4 bases; bases outside gene matches: 8. Note on this clone: The antigen is not known.

Assay used: immunoSEQ multiplex PCR; TCRdb lists only in-frame clones, some missing. The sample has around 98,000 clones, less than 90% seen once; the top ten hold over 6%. This TCR derives from a man aged 18 to 30 in good health and CMV-seropositive. The V and J genes are TRBV6-1 and TRBJ2-5; 8 bases agree with TRBD1. The sequenced material came from PBMCs. For the CDR3, the DNA is TGTGCCAGCAGTGTTGACAGGGGTTTTACAGAGACCCAGTACTTC. Protein: CASSVDRGFTETQYF.